This T cell receptor (beta chain) emerged from a study of blood T cell repertoires in COVID-19. Study-wide background: Material from acute and convalescent COVID-19 was sourced from the United States, Italy and Spain. T cells, B-cell-depleted T cells, or PBMCs provided the cDNA or gDNA that served as material.

The authors' processing: The assay estimated nucleated cells by amplifying reference gene primers. Assay: immunoSEQ multiplex PCR; the TCRdb copy retains only in-frame clones and omits some. V and J calls and clone size are copied from that table; D and trimming were computed from the DNA. This repertoire shows around 300,000 clones, roughly 85% found once; its top ten account for more than 6%. The J segment lost 0 bases and the V segment lost 5 bases, leaving 3 bases of the junction unmatched. CDR1 and CDR2 (germline): GTSNPN, SVGIG (reference sequence). The CDR3 covers 13 residues. The clonotype originates from a human donor in a cohort sampled during active COVID-19. The J gene is TRBJ1-1, the V gene TRBV30; 7 bases agree with TRBD1. Sequenced: peripheral blood. CDR3 region: CAWEGQMNTEAFF. The CDR3, as DNA: TGTGCCTGGGAGGGACAGATGAACACTGAAGCTTTCTTT.